These 16 T cell receptor beta chains came from one sample sequenced in a study of T cell repertoires in cytomegalovirus infection. Using its own MiXCR run on the reads, TCRdb lists one record per CDR3 protein. Among about 310,000 distinct CDR3 sequences listed, 17% were seen once. Sequenced: PBMCs. The receptors derive from a human donor in good health (CMV status not recorded). Some clones in this sample may be carry-over from other donors' samples.

V usage is TRBV7-6 and J usage is TRBJ2-7, with D unresolved. V dropped 3 bases and J dropped 3 bases, with 6 bases sitting between them. CDR1 SGHVS and CDR2 FNYEAQ come from the germline V gene. The CDR3 length is 12 residues. CDR3 sequence reads: CASSFSDYEQYF. CDR3 sequence (DNA): TGTGCCAGCAGCTTTTCAGACTACGAGCAGTACTTC.

This clonotype was counted only a few times. J is TRBJ2-5 and V is TRBV5-6, with 9 positions matching TRBD2. This CDR3 has 16 residues. Germline trimming cut 0 bases from V and 2 bases from J; bases unmatched to any gene: 5. Germline values: CDR1 SGHDT, CDR2 YYEEEE. The CDR3 loop reads CASSLGASGGQETQYF. Written as DNA, the CDR3 is TGTGCCAGCAGCTTGGGTGCCAGCGGGGGGCAAGAGACCCAGTACTTC.

This clonotype appeared a few times. V usage is TRBV9 and J usage is TRBJ1-6, with TRBD1 identical over 12 bases. Per germline, CDR1 SGDLS and CDR2 YYNGEE. This CDR3 is 15 amino acids long. V gave up 0 bases and J gave up 10 bases; unmatched junction bases: 2. DNA of the CDR3: TGTGCCAGCAGCGTAGGAGGGACAGGGGGCTCACCCCTCCACTTT. Protein sequence: CASSVGGTGGSPLHF.

The chain has TRBV4-1 and TRBJ2-1; D not certain. The V and J ends lost 0 bases and 9 bases respectively, with 9 bases between them. This CDR3 spans 13 amino acids. Germline V gives CDR1 MGHRA, CDR2 YSYEKL. The CDR3 region has the DNA TGCGCCAGCAGCCAAGAAGAACGTATTGAGCAGTTCTTC. Translation: CASSQEERIEQFF.

This clonotype was counted many times. This chain joins TRBV7-2 and TRBJ2-5, with a weak D call TRBD1 (5 bases). Germline CDR1 is SGHTA and CDR2 is FQGNSA. Trimming cost V 3 bases and J 3 bases, with 8 bases left between them. This CDR3 comprises 13 residues. CDR3 in DNA: TGTGCCAGCAGCTTTGCCAGGGAAGAGACCCAGTACTTC. It encodes CASSFAREETQYF. Full variable domain (outside the CDR3, taken from reference TRBV7-2 and TRBJ2-5): GAGVSQSPSNKVTEKGKDVELRCDPISGHTALYWYRQSLGQGLEFLIYFQGNSAPDKSGLPSDRFSAERTGGSVSTLTIQRTQQEDSAVYLCASSFAREETQYFGPGTRLLVL.

This clonotype appeared many times. The germline gene is not matched at one end of the junction; a read error may be the cause. The rearrangement uses TRBV7-2 and TRBJ1-1; no firm D call. This CDR3 comprises 15 residues. Per the germline V gene, CDR1 is SGHTA and CDR2 is FQGNSA. CDR3 DNA: TGTGCCAGCAGTAGCGGCCTCAGTCTGGTTGCTGAGGCTTTCTTT. As protein: CASSSGLSLVAEAFF.

A few counts support this clonotype. The J gene is TRBJ1-1, the V gene TRBV14, with D uncertain. The CDR3 is 12 residues long. Germline V gene sequence: CDR1 SGHDN, CDR2 FVKESK. The germline V and J ends were trimmed by 1 base and 6 bases, with 6 bases remaining between them. The CDR3 is CASSQARSEAFF. Written as DNA, the CDR3 is TGTGCCAGCAGCCAAGCTAGGTCTGAAGCTTTCTTT.

In this sample, this clonotype turned up many times. The chain combines TRBV7-2 with TRBJ2-1, with D perhaps being TRBD1 or TRBD2 (5 bases each). Germline V CDR1 and CDR2: SGHTA, FQGNSA. The V and J ends lost 6 bases and 8 bases respectively, with 20 bases between them. The CDR3 is 15 amino acids. CDR3 sequence: CASSQPGRGSHEQFF. The CDR3 DNA sequence: TGTGCCAGCAGTCAACCAGGTCGGGGCAGCCATGAGCAGTTCTTC.

This clonotype was seen ten or more times. The chain couples TRBV7-2 to TRBJ1-2; no clear D gene. This CDR3 has 16 residues. With 2 bases removed from V and 7 bases from J, the gap between germline ends came to 20 bases. CDR1 and CDR2 (germline): SGHTA, FQGNSA. The CDR3, as DNA: TGTGCCAGCAGCTTACGGGTCCAAAGGCCCCCTCTTGGCTACACCTTC. As protein: CASSLRVQRPPLGYTF.

This clonotype was counted only a few times. The genes are TRBV7-9 and TRBJ1-5, with a tentative D call TRBD1 (6 bases). The germline V gene encodes CDR1 SEHNR and CDR2 FQNEAQ (reference sequence). Trimming pared 4 bases from V and 7 bases from J, leaving 14 bases between. This CDR3 spans 14 amino acids. CDR3 in amino acids: CASSSSRGPQPQHF. CDR3 bases: TGTGCCAGCAGCTCGAGCCGGGGGCCCCAGCCCCAGCATTTT.

This clonotype has more than one count but fewer than ten. V is TRBV2 and J is TRBJ2-1; possibly TRBD1 or TRBD2 for D (5 bases each). V was trimmed by 5 bases and J by 0 bases, leaving 20 bases between them. Germline CDR1 reads SNHLY; CDR2 reads FYNNEI. The CDR3 runs to 18 residues. CDR3 residues: CASSYNHRRPSSYNEQFF. CDR3 nucleotide sequence: TGTGCCAGCAGTTACAATCACAGGAGGCCTAGCTCCTACAATGAGCAGTTCTTC.

In this sample, this clonotype turned up many times. V usage is TRBV7-2 and J usage is TRBJ1-3; D is uncertain. V lost 3 bases and J lost 0, with 12 bases in between. The CDR3 sequence is 16 residues long. Germline CDR1 SGHTA, CDR2 FQGNSA. The CDR3 nucleotides read TGTGCCAGCAGCTTCCACGACCCTGCCTCTGGAAACACCATATATTTT. Residues: CASSFHDPASGNTIYF. The whole variable domain, filled in from reference TRBV7-2 and TRBJ1-3, reads GAGVSQSPSNKVTEKGKDVELRCDPISGHTALYWYRQSLGQGLEFLIYFQGNSAPDKSGLPSDRFSAERTGGSVSTLTIQRTQQEDSAVYLCASSFHDPASGNTIYFGEGSWLTVV.

The chain carries TRBV11-2 and TRBJ2-7; 10 bases fit TRBD1. After removal of 5 bases from V and 3 bases from J, the junction contained 7 bases not matched to a gene. The CDR3 sequence is 15 residues long. The germline CDR1 and CDR2 sequences are SGHAT and FQNNGV. The CDR3, as DNA: TGTGCCAGCAGCCGAACGTGGGACAGGGGCTACGAGCAGTACTTC. This codes for CASSRTWDRGYEQYF.

The chain recombines TRBV2 with TRBJ1-2, with 9 bases identical to TRBD1. Germline V gene data show CDR1 as SNHLY and CDR2 as FYNNEI. CDR3 length equals 15 residues. The J segment lost 6 bases and the V segment lost 7 bases, leaving 12 bases of the junction unmatched. The CDR3 DNA follows: TGTGCCAGCAAGGACCGGGACAGGGATTTCGATGGCTACACCTTC. Amino acid sequence: CASKDRDRDFDGYTF.

This clonotype occurred a few times. The chain joins TRBV6-5 to TRBJ2-3; no firm D call. Germline V gene lookup returns CDR1 MNHEY and CDR2 SVGAGI. The CDR3 is made up of 15 amino acids. Trimming shortened V by 0 bases and J by 0 bases, and 7 bases separated the two germline ends. The CDR3 DNA reads as TGTGCCAGCAGTTACTCCGGGTATAGCACAGATACGCAGTATTTT. Translating gives CASSYSGYSTDTQYF.

As regards this clonotype: A much larger clone sits a single nucleotide away, making a read error possible. The chain carries TRBV7-9 and TRBJ1-1, with D possibly being TRBD1 (5 bases). There are 13 residues in the CDR3. Trimming cost V 8 bases and J 4 bases, with 14 bases left between them. Germline loops: CDR1 SEHNR, CDR2 FQNEAQ (reference sequence). This chain's CDR3 is CASLQESSTEAFF. The CDR3 bases are TGTGCCAGCCTACAGGAGAGTAGCACTGAAGCTTTCTTT.